This T cell receptor beta chain appears in the sequencing data of a study of T cells after yellow fever vaccination (dated by TCRdb to the late 2010s). Broadly, across the study: Libraries from fractions with low cell numbers were prepared with the SMART-Seq v4 Ultra Low Input RNA kit. To track T-cell clones before and after primary and booster YFV17D yellow fever vaccination, bulk TCR alpha and beta repertoires were sequenced longitudinally. Two healthy male donors made up the cohort, one aged 18 to 30 years and the other aged 30 to 40 years. Blood was collected at multiple timepoints before and after primary and secondary immunization, and bulk PBMC replicates and cell subsets were isolated. Points the paper makes about the study in general: Because the study included only two donors, the extent to which the findings can be generalized is limited. FACS-sorted repertoires could contain abundant contaminating clonotypes from the bulk population, so computational filtering was required. The secondary T-cell response was weaker than the primary response but faster, peaking on day 5 instead of day 15. Most clones expanded after primary vaccination (around 97% of CD4 and approximately 86% of CD8) were re-detected after the booster, suggesting that broad memory maintenance occurred. A small share of clonotypes was detected in both CD4 and CD8 compartments, with the overlap likely arising from convergent recombination.

In light of the paper, this sample's treatment or condition label describes: live attenuated yellow fever vaccine strain. PBMCs were isolated from peripheral blood using a standard Ficoll-Paque protocol. Dynabeads CD4 and CD8 positive selection kits were used to isolate CD4 and CD8 T-cell fractions. RNA was extracted with TriZol from bulk PBMCs, CD4 and CD8 fractions, and dextramer-positive and dextramer-negative fractions. This clonotype was detected ten times or more. Its antigen target is currently unknown. Per-base qualities were not stored, and no clone one base away is much larger. TCR cDNA was synthesized by 5'RACE template switching, through which a universal primer site and unique molecular identifiers were introduced. cDNA synthesis was primed from both the TCR alpha and TCR beta constant segments. Two PCR steps were used to amplify libraries, with sample barcodes and sequencing adapters being added in the second step. Sequencing of the libraries was done on either Illumina HiSeq 2500 (2x100 bp) or NovaSeq (2x150 bp). Per the authors' processing: Demultiplexing of reads and collapsing into UMI consensus sequences were performed with MIGEC, and V(D)J alignment was carried out with MiXCR. Using edgeR on replicate PBMC samples, clonotypes were called vaccine-responding if FDR was below 0.01 and the log2 fold change was above 5 up to day 15. CD4 or CD8 identity was assigned to each bulk clonotype according to whether the clonotype was present at higher abundance in the sequenced CD4 repertoire or the sequenced CD8 repertoire. In-frame beta chains were kept once TCRdb had trimmed the public reads at Q25 with fastp and called clones with MiXCR. For every CDR3 protein sequence, its rows merge into one entry that carries the most common genes and DNA. The V and J calls and clone size come from TCRdb's table, not from the authors' own analysis. This sample comprises some 150,000 distinct CDR3 sequences, about 6.2% of them detected only once. The leading ten clones occupy under 0.7% of the sample.

Cut back by 5 bases and 2 bases, the V and J ends lie 9 bases apart. The CDR3 runs 13 amino acids, cysteine and phenylalanine included. Only the CDR3 part of the read is kept: 39 bases, read in frame from the first base. CDR1 LGHNA and CDR2 YNFKEQ are derived from the germline V gene. The sequence was obtained from a man younger than 40 who received the YFV17D yellow fever vaccine. The specimen comprised CD4+ T cells sorted from PBMCs, sampled 10 days after the yellow fever booster vaccination. The chain is encoded by TRBV4-2 joined to TRBJ1-1, with an unclear D gene assignment. In nucleotides, the sequence is TGTGCCAGCAGCGGACGGTACAACACTGAAGCTTTCTTT. Its coded protein is CASSGRYNTEAFF.